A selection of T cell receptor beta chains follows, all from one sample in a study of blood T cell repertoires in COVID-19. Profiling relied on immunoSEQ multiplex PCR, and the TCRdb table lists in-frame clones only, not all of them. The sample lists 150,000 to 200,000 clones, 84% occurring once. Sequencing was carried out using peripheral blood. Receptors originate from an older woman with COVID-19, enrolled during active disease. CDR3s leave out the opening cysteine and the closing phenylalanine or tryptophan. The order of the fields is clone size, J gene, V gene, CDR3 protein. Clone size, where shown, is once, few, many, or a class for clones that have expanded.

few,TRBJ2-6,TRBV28,ASSFAGSGANVLT
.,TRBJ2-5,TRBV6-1,ASSEATGRETQY
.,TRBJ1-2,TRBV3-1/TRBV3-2,ASSPPEGGLYGYT
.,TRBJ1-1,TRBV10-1,ASSRDIMNTEAF
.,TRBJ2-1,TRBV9,ASSSAGRTYNEQF
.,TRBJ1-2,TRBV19,ASSFPQGDYGYT
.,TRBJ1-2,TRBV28,ASSLRAPGHSRGYT
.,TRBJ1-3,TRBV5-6,ASSSPGGGDGNTIY
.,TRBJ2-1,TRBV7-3,ASSLEWGGYNEQF
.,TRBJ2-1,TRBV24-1,ATSDLSDRGRPNEQF
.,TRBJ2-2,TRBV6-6,ASSRTGSDTGELF
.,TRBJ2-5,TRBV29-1,SGRQGGIETQY
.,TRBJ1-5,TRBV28,ASSPLIGQGAEQPQH
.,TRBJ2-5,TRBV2,ASTPRDRDETQY
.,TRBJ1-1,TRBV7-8,ASSLGGALTEAF
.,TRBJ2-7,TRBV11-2,ASSFRQGLEQY
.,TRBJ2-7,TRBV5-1,ASSLVGGQGYEQY
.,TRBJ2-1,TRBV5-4,ASSQRPLAGYNEQF
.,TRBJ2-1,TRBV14,ASSQGLSVTTNNEQF
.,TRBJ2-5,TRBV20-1,STEHQETQY
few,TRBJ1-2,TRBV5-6,ASSFDTAFYGYT
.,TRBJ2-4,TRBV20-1,SASWRAAKNIQY
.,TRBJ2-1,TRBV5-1,ASSPGGGSSYNEQF
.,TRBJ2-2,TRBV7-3,ASSLGSDRVYTGELF
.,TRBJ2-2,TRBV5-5,ASSLDTLAGGTGELF
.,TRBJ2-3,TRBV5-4,ASSPRASGRTDTQY
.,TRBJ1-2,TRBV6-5,ASSYSGRAREGYT
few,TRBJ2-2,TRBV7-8,ASSLASGANTGELF
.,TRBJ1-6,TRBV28,ASSLFSADSSYNSPLH
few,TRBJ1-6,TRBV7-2,ASSFAGLNSPLH
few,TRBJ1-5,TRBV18,ASSPTGVSNQPQH
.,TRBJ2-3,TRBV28,ASSNPGLLGTDTQY
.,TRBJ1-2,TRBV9,ASSGYRGVNYGYT
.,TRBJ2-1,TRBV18,ASSPSMSSYNEQF
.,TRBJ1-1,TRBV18,ASSLGQVGTEAF
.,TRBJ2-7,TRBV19,ASRGRWTYEQY
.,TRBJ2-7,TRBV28,ASSLTAGTGGEQY
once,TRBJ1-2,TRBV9,ASSVTQGSTLYGYT
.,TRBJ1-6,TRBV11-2,ASSAGKSYNSPLH
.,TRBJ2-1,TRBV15,ATSLGLASSYNEQF